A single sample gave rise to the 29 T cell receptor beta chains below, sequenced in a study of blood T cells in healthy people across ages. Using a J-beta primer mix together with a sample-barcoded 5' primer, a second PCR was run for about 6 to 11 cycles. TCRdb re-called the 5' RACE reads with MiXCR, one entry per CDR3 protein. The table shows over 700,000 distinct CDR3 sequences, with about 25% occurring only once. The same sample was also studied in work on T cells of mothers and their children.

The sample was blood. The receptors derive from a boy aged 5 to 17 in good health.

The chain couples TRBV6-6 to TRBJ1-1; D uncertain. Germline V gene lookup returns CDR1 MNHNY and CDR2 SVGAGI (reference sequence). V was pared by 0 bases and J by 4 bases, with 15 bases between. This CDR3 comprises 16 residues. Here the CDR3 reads CASSYSGGKGSTEAFF. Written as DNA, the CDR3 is TGTGCCAGCAGTTACTCGGGCGGAAAGGGTAGCACTGAAGCTTTCTTT.

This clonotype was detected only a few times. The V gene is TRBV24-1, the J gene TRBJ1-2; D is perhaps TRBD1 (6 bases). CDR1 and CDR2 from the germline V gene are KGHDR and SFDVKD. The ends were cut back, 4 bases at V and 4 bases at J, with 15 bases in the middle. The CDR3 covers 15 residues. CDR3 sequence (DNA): TGTGCCACCAGTGACAGGGACATCCCTATCTATGGCTACACCTTC. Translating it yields CATSDRDIPIYGYTF.

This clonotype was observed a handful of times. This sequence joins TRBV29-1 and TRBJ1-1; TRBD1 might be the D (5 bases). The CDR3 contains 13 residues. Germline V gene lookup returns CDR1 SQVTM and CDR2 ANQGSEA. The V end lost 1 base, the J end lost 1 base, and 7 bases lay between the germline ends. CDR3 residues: CSVEGGRNTEAFF. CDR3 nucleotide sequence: TGCAGCGTTGAAGGGGGGAGGAACACTGAAGCTTTCTTT.

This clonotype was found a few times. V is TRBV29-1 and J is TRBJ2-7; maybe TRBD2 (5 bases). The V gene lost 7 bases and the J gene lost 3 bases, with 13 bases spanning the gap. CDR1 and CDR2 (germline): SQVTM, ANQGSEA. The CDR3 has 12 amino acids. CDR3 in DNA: TGCAGCGCTCGGACTCACAACTACGAGCAGTACTTC. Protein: CSARTHNYEQYF.

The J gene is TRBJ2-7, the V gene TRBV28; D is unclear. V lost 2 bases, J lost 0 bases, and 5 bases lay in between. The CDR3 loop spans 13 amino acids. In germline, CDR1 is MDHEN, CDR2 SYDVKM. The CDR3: CASSLQFSYEQYF. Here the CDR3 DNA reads TGTGCCAGCAGTTTACAGTTCTCCTACGAGCAGTACTTC.

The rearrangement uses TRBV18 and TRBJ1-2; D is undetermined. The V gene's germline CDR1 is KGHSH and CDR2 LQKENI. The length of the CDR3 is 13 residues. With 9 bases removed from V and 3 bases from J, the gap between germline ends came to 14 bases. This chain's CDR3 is CASSPGLDYGYTF. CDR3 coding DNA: TGTGCCAGTAGTCCGGGCCTTGACTATGGCTACACCTTC.

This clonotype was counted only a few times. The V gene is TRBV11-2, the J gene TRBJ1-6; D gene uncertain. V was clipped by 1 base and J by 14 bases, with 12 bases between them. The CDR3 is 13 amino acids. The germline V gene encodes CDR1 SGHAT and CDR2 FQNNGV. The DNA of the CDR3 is TGTGCCAGCAGCTTAGCGACCCATCTAGCCCTCCACTTT. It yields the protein CASSLATHLALHF.

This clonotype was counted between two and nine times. Written as DNA, the CDR3 is TGCAGCGTTGATCCATCGGGACTACCCACAGATACGCAGTATTTT. This gives the protein CSVDPSGLPTDTQYF. The rearrangement links TRBV29-1 to TRBJ2-3, with TRBD2 identical over 7 bases. The ends lost 3 bases at V and 2 bases at J; junction bases unmatched: 8. The germline CDR1 and CDR2 sequences are SQVTM and ANQGSEA. The CDR3 has 15 residues.

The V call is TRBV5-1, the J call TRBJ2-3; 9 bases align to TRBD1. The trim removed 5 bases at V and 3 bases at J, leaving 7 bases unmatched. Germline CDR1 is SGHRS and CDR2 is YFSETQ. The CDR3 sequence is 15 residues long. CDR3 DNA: TGCGCCAGCAGGGTCGGACAGGGGTTTACAGATACGCAGTATTTT. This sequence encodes CASRVGQGFTDTQYF.

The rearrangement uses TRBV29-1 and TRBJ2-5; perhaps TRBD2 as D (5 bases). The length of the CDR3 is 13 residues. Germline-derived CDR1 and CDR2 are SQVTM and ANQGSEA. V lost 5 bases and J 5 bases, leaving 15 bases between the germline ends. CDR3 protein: CSVLSARGETQYF. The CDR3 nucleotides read TGCAGCGTTCTGAGCGCCAGAGGGGAGACCCAGTACTTC.

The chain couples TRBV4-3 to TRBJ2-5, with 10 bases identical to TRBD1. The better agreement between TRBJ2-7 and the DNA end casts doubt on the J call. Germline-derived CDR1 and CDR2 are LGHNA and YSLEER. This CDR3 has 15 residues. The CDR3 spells CASSQSGTGDNEQYF. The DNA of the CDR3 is TGCGCCAGCAGCCAATCCGGGACAGGGGACAACGAGCAGTACTTC.

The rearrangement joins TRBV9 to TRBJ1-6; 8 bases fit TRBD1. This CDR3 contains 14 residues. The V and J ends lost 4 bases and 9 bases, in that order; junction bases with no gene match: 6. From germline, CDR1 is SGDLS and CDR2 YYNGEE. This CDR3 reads CASSPRQGLSPLHF. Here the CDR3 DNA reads TGTGCCAGCAGCCCCCGACAGGGGCTTTCACCCCTCCACTTT.

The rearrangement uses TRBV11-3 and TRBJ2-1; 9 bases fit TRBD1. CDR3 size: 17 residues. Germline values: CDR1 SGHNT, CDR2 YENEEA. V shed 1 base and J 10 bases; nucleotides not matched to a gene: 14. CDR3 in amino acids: CASSLGGGTGTSREQFF. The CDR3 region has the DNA TGTGCCAGCAGCTTAGGAGGCGGGACAGGGACGTCCCGGGAGCAGTTCTTC.

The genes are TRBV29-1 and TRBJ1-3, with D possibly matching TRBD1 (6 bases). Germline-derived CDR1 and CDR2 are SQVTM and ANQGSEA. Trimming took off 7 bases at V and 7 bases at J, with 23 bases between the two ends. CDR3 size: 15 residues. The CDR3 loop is CSATLSQGMGNTIYF. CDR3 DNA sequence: TGCAGCGCTACTCTCTCACAGGGAATGGGTAACACCATATATTTT.

CDR3 amino acids: CASSLEPGRANTEAFF. CDR3 bases: TGTGCCAGCAGCTTGGAACCGGGACGGGCGAACACTGAAGCTTTCTTT. The chain carries TRBV5-6 and TRBJ1-1, with D perhaps matching TRBD1 (5 bases). CDR3 length equals 16 residues. Germline lookup yields CDR1 SGHDT and CDR2 YYEEEE. V lost 0 bases, J lost 1 base, and 13 bases lay in between.

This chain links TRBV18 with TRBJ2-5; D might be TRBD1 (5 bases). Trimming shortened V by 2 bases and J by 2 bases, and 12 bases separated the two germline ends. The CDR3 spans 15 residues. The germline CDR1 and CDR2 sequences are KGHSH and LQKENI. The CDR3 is CASSPAGFGQETQYF. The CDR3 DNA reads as TGTGCCAGCTCACCAGCAGGGTTTGGACAAGAGACCCAGTACTTC.

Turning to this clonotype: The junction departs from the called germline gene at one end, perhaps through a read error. The chain's CDR3 is CANSVVGESYEQYF. The CDR3 coding sequence is TGTGCCAACAGCGTGGTAGGCGAGAGTTACGAGCAGTACTTC. The chain uses TRBV7-9 and TRBJ2-7; D is uncertain. Looked up from germline, CDR1 is SEHNR and CDR2 is FQNEAQ (reference sequence). The CDR3 loop spans 14 amino acids.

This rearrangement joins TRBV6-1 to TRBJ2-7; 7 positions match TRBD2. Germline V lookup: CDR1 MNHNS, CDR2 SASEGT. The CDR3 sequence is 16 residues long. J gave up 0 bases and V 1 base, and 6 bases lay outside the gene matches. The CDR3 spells CASSEDSGSPSYEQYF. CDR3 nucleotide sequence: TGTGCCAGCAGTGAAGATAGCGGGTCCCCCTCCTACGAGCAGTACTTC.

The CDR3: CASTPRQATSYTF. DNA of the CDR3: TGTGCCAGCACACCTAGACAAGCTACGAGCTACACCTTC. The chain carries TRBV2 and TRBJ1-2; D ambiguous. V lost 7 bases and J lost 9, with 18 bases in between. The length of the CDR3 is 13 residues. CDR1 is SNHLY, CDR2 FYNNEI, per germline.

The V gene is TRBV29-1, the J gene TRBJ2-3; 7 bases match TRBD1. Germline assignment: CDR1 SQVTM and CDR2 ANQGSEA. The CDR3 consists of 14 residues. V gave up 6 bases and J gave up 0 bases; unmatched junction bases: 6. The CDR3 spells CSVIQGQSTDTQYF. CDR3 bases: TGCAGCGTCATCCAGGGACAGAGCACAGATACGCAGTATTTT.

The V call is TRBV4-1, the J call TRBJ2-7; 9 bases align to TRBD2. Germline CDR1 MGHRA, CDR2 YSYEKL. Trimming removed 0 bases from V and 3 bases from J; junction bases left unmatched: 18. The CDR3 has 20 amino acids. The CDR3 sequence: CASSQENRGLNSGGNYEQYF. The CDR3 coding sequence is TGCGCCAGCAGCCAAGAAAACAGGGGTCTTAATAGCGGGGGAAACTACGAGCAGTACTTC.

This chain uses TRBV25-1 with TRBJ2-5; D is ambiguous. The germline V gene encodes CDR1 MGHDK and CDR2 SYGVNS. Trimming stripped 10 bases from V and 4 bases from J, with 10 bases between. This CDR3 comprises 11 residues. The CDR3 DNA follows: TGTGCCACCCTCGGTCGAGAGACCCAGTACTTC. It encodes CATLGRETQYF.

CDR3 sequence: CASSQVAGGDGYTF. In DNA form, the CDR3 reads TGTGCCAGCAGCCAAGTAGCAGGGGGCGACGGCTACACCTTC. This chain joins TRBV14 and TRBJ1-2; TRBD1 matches at 8 bases. Germline V gene data show CDR1 as SGHDN and CDR2 as FVKESK. The V segment lost 1 base and the J segment 8 bases; nucleotides outside the gene matches: 6. The CDR3 is made up of 14 amino acids.

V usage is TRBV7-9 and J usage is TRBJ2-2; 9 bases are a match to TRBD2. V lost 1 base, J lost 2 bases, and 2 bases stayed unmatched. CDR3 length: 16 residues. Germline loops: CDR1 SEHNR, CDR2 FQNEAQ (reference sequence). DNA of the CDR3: TGTGCCAGCAGCTTAGAGACTAGCGGTAACACCGGGGAGCTGTTTTTT. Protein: CASSLETSGNTGELFF.

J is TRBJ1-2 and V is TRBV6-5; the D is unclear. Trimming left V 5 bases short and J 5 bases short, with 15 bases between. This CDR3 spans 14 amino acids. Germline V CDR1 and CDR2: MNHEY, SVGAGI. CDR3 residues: CASSPQVSGYGYTF. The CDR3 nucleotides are TGTGCCAGCAGTCCCCAGGTCTCCGGGTATGGCTACACCTTC.

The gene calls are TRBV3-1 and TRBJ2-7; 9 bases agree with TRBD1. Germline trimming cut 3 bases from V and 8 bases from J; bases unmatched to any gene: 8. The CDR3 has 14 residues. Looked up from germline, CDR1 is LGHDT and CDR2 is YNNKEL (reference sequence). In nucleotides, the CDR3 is TGTGCCAGCAGCCACAGGGACAGGGAGGGTAAGCAGTACTTC. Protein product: CASSHRDREGKQYF.

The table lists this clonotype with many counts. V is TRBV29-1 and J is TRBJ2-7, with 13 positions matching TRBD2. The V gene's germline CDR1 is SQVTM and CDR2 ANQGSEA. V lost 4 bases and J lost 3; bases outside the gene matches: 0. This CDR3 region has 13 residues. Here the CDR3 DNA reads TGCAGCGTTGGGACTAGCGGGAGCTACGAGCAGTACTTC. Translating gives CSVGTSGSYEQYF.

Written as DNA, the CDR3 is TGTGCCAGCAGTTATGCGGGAGAGAATGAAAAACTGTTTTTT. Translating gives CASSYAGENEKLFF. V usage is TRBV6-5 and J usage is TRBJ1-4, with unresolved D. The V end lost 3 bases, the J end lost 5 bases, and 10 bases lay between the germline ends. This CDR3 is 14 amino acids long. Germline V gene data show CDR1 as MNHEY and CDR2 as SVGAGI.

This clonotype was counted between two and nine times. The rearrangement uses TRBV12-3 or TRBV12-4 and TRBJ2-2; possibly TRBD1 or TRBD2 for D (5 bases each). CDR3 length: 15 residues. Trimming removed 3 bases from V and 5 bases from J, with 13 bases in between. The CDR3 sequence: CASSFGKGRTGELFF. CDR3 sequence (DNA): TGTGCCAGCAGTTTCGGAAAGGGACGAACCGGGGAGCTGTTTTTT.